The present T cell receptor (beta chain) was sequenced within a study of T cell clonality in common variable immunodeficiency (dated by TCRdb to the mid-2010s). Here is what the overall study found, with its caveats: Differences among patients in the CVID cohort limited the correlations between repertoire features and clinical complications. TCRbeta clonality was higher in CVID subjects than in healthy controls (t-test p = 0.018), and the increase was most characteristic of about a third of subjects. Despite equal DNA input, controls averaged about 79,000 unique sequences per sample versus around 32,000 in CVID samples. The authors noted that sequencing repertoires of T cell subpopulations would be needed to clarify what caused the increased clonality in CVID. Fewer TCRbeta clones were shared among CVID subjects than among healthy controls (p < 0.0001). CVID TCRbeta sequences were reported to have fewer deletions and N-nucleotide insertions and to lack highly modified clones with 13 or more V deletions.

CDR1 is given as MGHRA and CDR2 as YSYEKL, both from the germline V gene. V and J are truncated by 3 bases and 3 bases respectively, leaving an intervening sequence of 14 bases. The CDR3 runs 16 amino acids, cysteine and phenylalanine included. The DNA has 39 bases, all within the CDR3, and is read from base 1. This clone appeared many times. It has no known antigen specificity. The read ends 3 residues before the CDR3 terminus; that terminus is restored from the germline J gene. Most CVID patients and most healthy controls were of Caucasian heritage. From each donor, roughly 4.5 to 8.5 ml of heparinized peripheral whole blood was collected. Genomic DNA from adults with common variable immune deficiency (CVID) and from healthy adult controls was the source for sequencing TCRbeta CDR3 repertoires. The control group comprised roughly 22 healthy adult volunteers, approximately 12 female and 10 male, aged about 23 to 75 years with a mean age of approximately 31. Diluted blood was subjected to density centrifugation over Hypaque 1077 or Ficoll-Paque for isolation of peripheral blood mononuclear cells. Unsorted mononuclear cells served as the source of genomic DNA, which was extracted either by Qiagen column purification or by a centrifugation-based method.

CVID samples and control samples contributed equivalent amounts of genomic DNA as sequencing input. For every sample, a 60 bp segment covering the rearranged TCRbeta CDR3 region was amplified and then sequenced. The immunoSEQ assay, a bias-corrected multiplex PCR with high-throughput sequencing, was employed for TCRbeta amplification. Regarding the original processing steps: Every unique nucleotide sequence was considered a clone and was annotated with V, D and J genes, copy number and frequency. Sequences were labeled productive if in frame, and non-productive if out of frame or containing stop codons. As previously described, clonality was computed from Shannon's entropy. Mean CDR3 Kyte-Doolittle hydropathy was derived from the predicted amino acid sequences of productive clones. Using the R hclust function, scaled V gene usage was clustered hierarchically with Manhattan distance and complete linkage. Sharing of clones by CDR3 amino acid sequence was evaluated through resampling of 12 repertoires per group over 100 rounds. The repertoires were searched for 60 to 75 published EBV-specific TCRbeta sequences and 245 published CMV-specific TCRbeta sequences. After a couple of CVID samples that produced fewer than 10,000 sequences were dropped from the analysis, 35 to 45 CVID repertoires remained. TCRdb holds this immuneACCESS table with in-frame rearrangements only. Some clones are missing; in checked studies, unresolved V genes explain under half, and the rest has no known cause. The D gene and trimming were derived from the DNA, and the V and J assignments and clone size from that table. For this sample, some 50,000 clones are listed, none of them singletons. About 1.7% of the sample comes from the top ten.

The sequence was collected from a person aged 18 to 75 in good health. The source material was peripheral blood mononuclear cells. The rearranged segments are TRBV4-1 and TRBJ2-2; the D gene cannot be resolved reliably. The sequenced part of the CDR3 DNA is TGCGCCAGCAGCCACTCGGGTGTCCCTTACACCGGGGAG. Its translation is CASSHSGVPYTGE. Given in full, the CDR3 is CASSHSGVPYTGELFF.